This entry features one T cell receptor (beta chain) sequence. The junction does not match germline at one end; this may be a read error. The sample originates from a study of T cells in Graves' hyperthyroidism and ophthalmopathy. Amplification yielded TCR beta CDR3 regions, with RNA transcripts as the source. The HTBI primer set drove a first-round RT-PCR of the TCR CDR3. TCRdb re-called the multiplex PCR reads with MiXCR, one entry per CDR3 protein. This table has about 560,000 distinct CDR3 sequences, over 15% appearing once. Input material: blood. This receptor was obtained from a woman younger than 35 with Graves' hyperthyroidism.

The CDR3 DNA sequence: TGTGCCAGCAGCTCCGGGACTAGCGGGATCTACGAGCGGTACTTC. The encoded protein is CASSSGTSGIYERYF. The gene calls are TRBV5-4 and TRBJ2-7; TRBD2 matches at 13 bases. This CDR3 contains 15 residues. Germline values: CDR1 SGHNT, CDR2 YYREEE (reference sequence).